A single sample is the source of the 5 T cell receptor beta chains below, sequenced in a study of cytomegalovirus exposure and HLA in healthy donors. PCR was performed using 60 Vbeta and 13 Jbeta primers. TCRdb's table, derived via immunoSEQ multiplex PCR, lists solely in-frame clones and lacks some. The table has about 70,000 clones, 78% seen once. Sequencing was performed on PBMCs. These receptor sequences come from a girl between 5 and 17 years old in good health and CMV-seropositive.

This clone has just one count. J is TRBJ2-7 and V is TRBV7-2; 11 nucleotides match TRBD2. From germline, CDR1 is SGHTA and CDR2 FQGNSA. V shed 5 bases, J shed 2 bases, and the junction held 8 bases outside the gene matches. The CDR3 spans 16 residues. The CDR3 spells CASSPATTSGTYEQYF. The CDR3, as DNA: TGTGCCAGCAGCCCCGCGACGACTAGCGGGACCTACGAGCAGTACTTC.

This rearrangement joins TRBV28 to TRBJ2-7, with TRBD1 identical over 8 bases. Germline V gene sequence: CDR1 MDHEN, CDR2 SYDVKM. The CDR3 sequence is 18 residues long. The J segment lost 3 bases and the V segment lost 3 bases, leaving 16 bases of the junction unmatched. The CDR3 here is CASSFGLRTGPLRYEQYF. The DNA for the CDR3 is TGTGCCAGCAGTTTTGGCCTTCGGACAGGGCCGCTCCGCTACGAGCAGTACTTC.

CDR3 sequence reads: CASRVAVQETQYF. The CDR3 bases are TGTGCCAGCCGGGTGGCCGTCCAAGAGACCCAGTACTTC. V is TRBV6-6 and J is TRBJ2-5; no reliable D call. This CDR3 has 13 amino acids. The V gene lost 8 bases and the J gene lost 1 base, with 11 bases spanning the gap. Germline CDR1 and CDR2: MNHNY and SVGAGI (reference sequence).

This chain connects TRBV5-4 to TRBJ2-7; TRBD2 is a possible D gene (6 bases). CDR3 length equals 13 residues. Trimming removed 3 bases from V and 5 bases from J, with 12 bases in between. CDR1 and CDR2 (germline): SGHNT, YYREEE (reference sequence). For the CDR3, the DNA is TGTGCCAGCAGCTGGGGAGGTACCAACGAGCAGTACTTC. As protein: CASSWGGTNEQYF.

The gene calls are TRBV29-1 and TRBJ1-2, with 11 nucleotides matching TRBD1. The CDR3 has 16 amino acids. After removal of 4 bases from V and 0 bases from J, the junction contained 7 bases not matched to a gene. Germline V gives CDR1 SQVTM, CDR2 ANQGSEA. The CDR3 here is CSVVVDRGRPNYGYTF. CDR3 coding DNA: TGCAGCGTTGTAGTGGACAGGGGGCGGCCTAACTATGGCTACACCTTC.